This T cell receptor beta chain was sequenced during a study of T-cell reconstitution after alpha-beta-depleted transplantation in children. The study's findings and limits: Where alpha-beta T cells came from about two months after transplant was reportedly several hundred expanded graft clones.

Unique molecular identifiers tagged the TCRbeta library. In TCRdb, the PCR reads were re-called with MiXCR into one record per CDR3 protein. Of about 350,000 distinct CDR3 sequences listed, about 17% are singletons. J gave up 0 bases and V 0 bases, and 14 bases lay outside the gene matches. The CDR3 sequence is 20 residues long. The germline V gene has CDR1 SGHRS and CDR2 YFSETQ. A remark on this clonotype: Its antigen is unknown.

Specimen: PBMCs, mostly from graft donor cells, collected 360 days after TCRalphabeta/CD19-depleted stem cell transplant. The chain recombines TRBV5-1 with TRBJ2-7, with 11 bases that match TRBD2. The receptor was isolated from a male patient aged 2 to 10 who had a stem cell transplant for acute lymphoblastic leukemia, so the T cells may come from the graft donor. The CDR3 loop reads CASSLAEGILAGVHSYEQYF. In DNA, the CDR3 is TGCGCCAGCAGCTTGGCCGAGGGAATACTAGCGGGAGTCCACTCCTACGAGCAGTACTTC.